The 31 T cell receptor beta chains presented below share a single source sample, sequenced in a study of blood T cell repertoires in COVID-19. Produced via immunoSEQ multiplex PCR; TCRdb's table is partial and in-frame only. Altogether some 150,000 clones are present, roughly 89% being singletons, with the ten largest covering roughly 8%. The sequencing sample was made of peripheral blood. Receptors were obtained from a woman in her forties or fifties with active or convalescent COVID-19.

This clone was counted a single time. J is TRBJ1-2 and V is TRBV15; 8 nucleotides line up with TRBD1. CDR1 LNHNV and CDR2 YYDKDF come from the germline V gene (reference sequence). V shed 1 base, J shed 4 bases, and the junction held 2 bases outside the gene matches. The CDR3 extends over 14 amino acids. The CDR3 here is CATSRGGQAYGYTF. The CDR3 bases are TGTGCCACCAGCAGAGGGGGACAGGCCTATGGCTACACCTTC.

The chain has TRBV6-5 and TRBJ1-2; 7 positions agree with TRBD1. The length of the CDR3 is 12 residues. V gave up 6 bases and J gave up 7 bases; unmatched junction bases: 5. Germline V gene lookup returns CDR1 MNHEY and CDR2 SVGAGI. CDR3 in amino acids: CASSPDRAGYTF. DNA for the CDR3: TGTGCCAGCAGCCCCGACAGGGCTGGCTACACCTTC.

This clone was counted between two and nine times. The CDR3 region has the DNA TGTGCCAGCAGTTTGGGACTTGGGGGCAATCAGCCCCAGCATTTT. It encodes CASSLGLGGNQPQHF. The chain has TRBV28 and TRBJ1-5; D might be TRBD1 (5 bases). This CDR3 has 15 residues. The V end lost 3 bases, the J end lost 2 bases, and 11 bases lay between the germline ends. Germline loops: CDR1 MDHEN, CDR2 SYDVKM. Complete variable domain (other parts from reference TRBV28 and TRBJ1-5): DVKVTQSSRYLVKRTGEKVFLECVQDMDHENMFWYRQDPGLGLRLIYFSYDVKMKEKGDIPEGYSVSREKKERFSLILESASTNQTSMYLCASSLGLGGNQPQHFGDGTRLSIL.

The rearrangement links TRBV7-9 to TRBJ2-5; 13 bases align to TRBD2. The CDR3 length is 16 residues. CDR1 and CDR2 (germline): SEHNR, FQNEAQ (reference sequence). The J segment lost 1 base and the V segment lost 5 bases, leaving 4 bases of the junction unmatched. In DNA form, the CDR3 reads TGTGCCAGCAGCCATCGGACTAGCGGGGGCCAAGAGACCCAGTACTTC. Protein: CASSHRTSGGQETQYF.

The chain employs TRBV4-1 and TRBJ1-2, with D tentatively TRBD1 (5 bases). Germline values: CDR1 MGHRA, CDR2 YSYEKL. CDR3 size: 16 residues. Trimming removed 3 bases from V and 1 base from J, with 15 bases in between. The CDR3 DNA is TGCGCCAGCAGCCATGGCCGCAGGGATATTAACTATGGCTACACCTTC. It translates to CASSHGRRDINYGYTF.

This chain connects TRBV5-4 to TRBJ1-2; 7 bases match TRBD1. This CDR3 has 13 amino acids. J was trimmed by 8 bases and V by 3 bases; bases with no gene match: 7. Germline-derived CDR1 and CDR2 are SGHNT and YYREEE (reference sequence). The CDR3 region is CASSSGTVNGYTF. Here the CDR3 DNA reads TGTGCCAGCAGCTCGGGGACAGTCAACGGCTACACCTTC.

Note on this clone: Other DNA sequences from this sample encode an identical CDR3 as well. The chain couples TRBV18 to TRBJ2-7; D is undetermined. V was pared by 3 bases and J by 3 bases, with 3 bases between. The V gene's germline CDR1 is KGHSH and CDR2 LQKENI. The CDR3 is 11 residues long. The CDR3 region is CASSPGYEQYF. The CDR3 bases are TGTGCCAGCTCACCCGGCTACGAGCAGTACTTC.

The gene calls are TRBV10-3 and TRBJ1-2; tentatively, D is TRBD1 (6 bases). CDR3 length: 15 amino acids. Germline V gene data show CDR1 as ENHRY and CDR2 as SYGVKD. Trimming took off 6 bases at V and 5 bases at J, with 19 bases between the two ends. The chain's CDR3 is CAISLNLGTPYGYTF. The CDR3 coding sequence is TGTGCCATCAGCCTCAACCTCGGGACACCGTATGGCTACACCTTC.

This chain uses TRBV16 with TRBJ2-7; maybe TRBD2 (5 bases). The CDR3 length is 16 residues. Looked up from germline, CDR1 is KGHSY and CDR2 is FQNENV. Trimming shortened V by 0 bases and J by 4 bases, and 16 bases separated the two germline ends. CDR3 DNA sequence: TGTGCCAGCAGCCAATCGGTGGGATCCGGGGTTTACGAGCAGTACTTC. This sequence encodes CASSQSVGSGVYEQYF.

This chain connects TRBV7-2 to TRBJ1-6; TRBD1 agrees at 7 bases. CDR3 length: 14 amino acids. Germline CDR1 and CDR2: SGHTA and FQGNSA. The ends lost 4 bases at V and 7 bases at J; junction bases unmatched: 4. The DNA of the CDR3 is TGTGCCAGCAGCTCCGGGACAGTGAATTCACCCCTCCACTTT. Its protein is CASSSGTVNSPLHF.

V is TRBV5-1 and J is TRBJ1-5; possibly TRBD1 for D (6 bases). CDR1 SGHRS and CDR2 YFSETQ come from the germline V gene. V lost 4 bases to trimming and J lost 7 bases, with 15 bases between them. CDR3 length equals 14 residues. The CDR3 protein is CASSLQGRGQPQHF. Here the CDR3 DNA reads TGCGCCAGCAGCCTCCAGGGGAGGGGGCAGCCCCAGCATTTT.

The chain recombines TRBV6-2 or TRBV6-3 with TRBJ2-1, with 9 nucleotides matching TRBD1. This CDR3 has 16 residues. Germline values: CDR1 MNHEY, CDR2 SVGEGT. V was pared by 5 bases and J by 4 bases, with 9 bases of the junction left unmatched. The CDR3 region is CASSETTGGMYNEQFF. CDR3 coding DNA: TGTGCCAGCAGTGAGACGACAGGGGGGATGTACAATGAGCAGTTCTTC.

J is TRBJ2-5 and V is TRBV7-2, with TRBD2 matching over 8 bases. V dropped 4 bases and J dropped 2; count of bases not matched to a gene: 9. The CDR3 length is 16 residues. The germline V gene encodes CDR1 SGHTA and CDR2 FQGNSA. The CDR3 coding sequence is TGTGCCAGCAGCTCGAGCGGGGGAGGGATGCAAGAGACCCAGTACTTC. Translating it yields CASSSSGGGMQETQYF.

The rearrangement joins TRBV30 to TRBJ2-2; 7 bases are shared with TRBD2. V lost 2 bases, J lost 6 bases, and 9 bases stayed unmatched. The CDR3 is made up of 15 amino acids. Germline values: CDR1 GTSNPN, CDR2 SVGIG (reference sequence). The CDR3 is CAWSKPGGRAGELFF. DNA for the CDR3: TGTGCCTGGAGTAAACCGGGAGGTAGGGCCGGGGAGCTGTTTTTT.

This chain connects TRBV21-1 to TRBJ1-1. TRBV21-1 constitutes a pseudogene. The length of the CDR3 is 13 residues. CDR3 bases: TGTGCCAGCAGCTCCCCACACGGGAGAGAAGCTTTCTTT. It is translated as CASSSPHGREAFF.

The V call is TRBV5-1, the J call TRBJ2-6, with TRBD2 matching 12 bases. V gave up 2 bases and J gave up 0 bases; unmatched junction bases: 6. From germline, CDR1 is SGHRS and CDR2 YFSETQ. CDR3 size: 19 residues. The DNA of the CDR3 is TGCGCCAGCAGCTTTCTAGCGGGGGGGCCTATCTCTGGGGCCAACGTCCTGACTTTC. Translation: CASSFLAGGPISGANVLTF.

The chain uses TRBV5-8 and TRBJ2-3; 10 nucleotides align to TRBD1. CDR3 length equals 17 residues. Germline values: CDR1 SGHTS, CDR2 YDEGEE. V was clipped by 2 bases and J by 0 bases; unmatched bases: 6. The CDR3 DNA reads TGTGCCAGCAGCTTCGGGGGACAGGGGATAAGCACAGATACGCAGTATTTT. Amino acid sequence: CASSFGGQGISTDTQYF.

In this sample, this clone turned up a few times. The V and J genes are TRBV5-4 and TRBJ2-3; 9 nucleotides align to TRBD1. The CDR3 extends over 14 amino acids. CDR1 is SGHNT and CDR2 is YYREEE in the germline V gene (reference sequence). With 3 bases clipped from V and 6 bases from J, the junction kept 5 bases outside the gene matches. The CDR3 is CASSWGTGPDTQYF. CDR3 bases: TGTGCCAGCAGCTGGGGGACAGGGCCGGATACGCAGTATTTT. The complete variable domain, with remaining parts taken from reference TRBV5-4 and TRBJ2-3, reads ETGVTQSPTHLIKTRGQQVTLRCSSQSGHNTVSWYQQALGQGPQFIFQYYREEENGRGNFPPRFSGLQFPNYSSELNVNALELDDSALYLCASSWGTGPDTQYFGPGTRLTVL.

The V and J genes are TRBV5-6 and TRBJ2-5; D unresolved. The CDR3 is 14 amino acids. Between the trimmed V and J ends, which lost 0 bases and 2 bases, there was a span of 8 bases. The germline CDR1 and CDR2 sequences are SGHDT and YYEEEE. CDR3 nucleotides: TGTGCCAGCAGCTTGGGCCTGCAGCAAGAGACCCAGTACTTC. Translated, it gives CASSLGLQQETQYF.

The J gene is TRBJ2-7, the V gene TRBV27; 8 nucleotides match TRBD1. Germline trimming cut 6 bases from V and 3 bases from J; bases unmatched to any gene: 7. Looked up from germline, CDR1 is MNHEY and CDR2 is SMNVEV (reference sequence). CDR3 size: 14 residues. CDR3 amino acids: CASSQTGTGYEQYF. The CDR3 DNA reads TGTGCCAGCAGCCAAACCGGGACAGGCTACGAGCAGTACTTC.

CDR3 bases: TGTGCCAGCAGTTATCGCCGGGACACCGGGGAGCTGTTTTTT. This encodes CASSYRRDTGELFF. The V gene is TRBV6-2 or TRBV6-3, the J gene TRBJ2-2; D not certain. The CDR3 is made up of 14 amino acids. The germline gives CDR1 MNHEY, CDR2 SVGEGT. Trimming stripped 3 bases from V and 3 bases from J, with 8 bases between.

CDR3 sequence: CASSLGQINTEAFF. The DNA of the CDR3 is TGTGCCAGCAGCTTGGGACAGATCAACACTGAAGCTTTCTTT. The chain couples TRBV7-8 to TRBJ1-1; 7 bases are shared with TRBD1. The CDR3 is 14 residues long. Per the germline V gene, CDR1 is SGHVS and CDR2 is FQNEAQ. The trim removed 3 bases at V and 2 bases at J, leaving 3 bases unmatched.

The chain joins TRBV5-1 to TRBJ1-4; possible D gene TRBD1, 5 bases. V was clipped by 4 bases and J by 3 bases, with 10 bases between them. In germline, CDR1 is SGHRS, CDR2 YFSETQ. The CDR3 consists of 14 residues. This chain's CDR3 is CASSQGAANEKLFF. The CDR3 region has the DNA TGCGCCAGCAGCCAGGGCGCCGCTAATGAAAAACTGTTTTTT.

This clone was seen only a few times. CDR3: CASSEALLALKTQYF. CDR3 DNA: TGTGCCAGCAGTGAAGCGCTCCTAGCGTTGAAGACCCAGTACTTC. This chain joins TRBV2 and TRBJ2-5; a weak D match, TRBD2 (6 bases). V was cut by 0 bases and J by 6 bases, with 14 bases left in between. The CDR3 has 15 amino acids. CDR1 and CDR2 (germline): SNHLY, FYNNEI. The complete variable domain, with remaining parts taken from reference TRBV2 and TRBJ2-5, reads EPEVTQTPSHQVTQMGQEVILRCVPISNHLYFYWYRQILGQKVEFLVSFYNNEISEKSEIFDDQFSVERPDGSNFTLKIRSTKLEDSAMYFCASSEALLALKTQYFGPGTRLLVL.

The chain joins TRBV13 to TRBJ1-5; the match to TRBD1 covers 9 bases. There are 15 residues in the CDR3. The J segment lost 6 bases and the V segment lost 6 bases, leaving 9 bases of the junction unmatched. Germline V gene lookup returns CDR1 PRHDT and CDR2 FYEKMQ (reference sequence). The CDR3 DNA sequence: TGTGCCAGCAGTTCACAGGGGGCCGCGGGTCAGCCCCAGCATTTT. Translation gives CASSSQGAAGQPQHF.

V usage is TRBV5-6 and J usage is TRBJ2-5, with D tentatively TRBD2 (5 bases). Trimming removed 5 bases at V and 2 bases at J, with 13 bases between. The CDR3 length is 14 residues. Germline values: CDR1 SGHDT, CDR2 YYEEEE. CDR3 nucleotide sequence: TGTGCCAGCAGTCCAGAGGGCGGGCAAGAGACCCAGTACTTC. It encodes CASSPEGGQETQYF.

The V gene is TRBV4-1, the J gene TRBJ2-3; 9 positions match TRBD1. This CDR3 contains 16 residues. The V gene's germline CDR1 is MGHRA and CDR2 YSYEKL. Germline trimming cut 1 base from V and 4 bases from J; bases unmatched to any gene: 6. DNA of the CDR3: TGCGCCAGCAGCCAAGGGAGGACAGGGGCGGCAGATACGCAGTATTTT. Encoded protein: CASSQGRTGAADTQYF.

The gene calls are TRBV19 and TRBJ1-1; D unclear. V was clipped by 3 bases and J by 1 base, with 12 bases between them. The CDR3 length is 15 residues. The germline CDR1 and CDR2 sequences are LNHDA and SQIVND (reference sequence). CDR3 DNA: TGTGCCAGTAGTATGAGAGGGCGTACGAACACTGAAGCTTTCTTT. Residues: CASSMRGRTNTEAFF.

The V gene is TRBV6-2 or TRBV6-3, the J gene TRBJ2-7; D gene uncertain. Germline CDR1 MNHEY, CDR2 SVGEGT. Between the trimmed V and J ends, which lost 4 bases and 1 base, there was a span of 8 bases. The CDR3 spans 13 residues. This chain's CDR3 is CASSSPVSYEQYF. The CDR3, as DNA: TGTGCCAGCAGTTCCCCGGTTTCCTACGAGCAGTACTTC.

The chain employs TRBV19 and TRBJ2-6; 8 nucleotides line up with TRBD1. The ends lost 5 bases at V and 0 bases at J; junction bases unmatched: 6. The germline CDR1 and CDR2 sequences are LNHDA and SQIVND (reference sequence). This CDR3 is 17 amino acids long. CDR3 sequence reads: CASSSGGSPSGANVLTF. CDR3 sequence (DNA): TGTGCCAGTAGTTCAGGGGGCTCCCCCTCTGGGGCCAACGTCCTGACTTTC.

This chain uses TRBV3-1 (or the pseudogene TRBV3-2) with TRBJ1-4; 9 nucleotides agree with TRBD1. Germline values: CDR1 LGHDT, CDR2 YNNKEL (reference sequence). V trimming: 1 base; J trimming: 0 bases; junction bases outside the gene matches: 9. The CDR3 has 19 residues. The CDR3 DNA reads TGTGCCAGCAGCCAAGCGGAACAGGGGGCCAGGGCAACTAATGAAAAACTGTTTTTT. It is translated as CASSQAEQGARATNEKLFF.